What follows are 5 T cell receptor beta chains derived from one specimen sequenced in a study of early stage breast cancer tumors. Method: immunoSEQ multiplex PCR; TCRdb's copy keeps in-frame clones and lacks some. The sample has more than 65,000 clones, 80% seen once. Source material: blood. The receptors were gathered from a person aged 40 to 50 with breast cancer.

The rearrangement links TRBV29-1 to TRBJ2-1; D perhaps matches TRBD2 (5 bases). In germline, CDR1 is SQVTM, CDR2 ANQGSEA. V gave up 1 base and J gave up 9 bases, with 7 bases separating them. CDR3 size: 11 residues. The CDR3 reads CSVEGAGEQFF. The CDR3 nucleotides read TGCAGCGTTGAAGGGGCGGGTGAGCAGTTCTTC.

CDR3 DNA: TGTGCCAGCAGATGGGGGTTTCGGGGGAAAGCTTTCTTT. Its protein is CASRWGFRGKAFF. The genes are TRBV21-1 and TRBJ1-1. TRBV21-1 counts as a pseudogene. The CDR3 sequence is 13 residues long.

The chain joins TRBV9 to TRBJ1-2, with a tentative D call TRBD1 (6 bases). The CDR3 runs to 15 residues. Germline lookup yields CDR1 SGDLS and CDR2 YYNGEE. The ends were cut back, 2 bases at V and 8 bases at J, with 19 bases in the middle. The CDR3, as DNA: TGTGCCAGCAGCGTTGCTAAGGACAGCCTCCGGGGCTACACCTTC. Residues: CASSVAKDSLRGYTF.

V gene TRBV6-5 combines with J gene TRBJ1-1; D is undetermined. Germline assignment: CDR1 MNHEY and CDR2 SVGAGI. Trimming took 5 bases from V and 3 from J, leaving 13 bases between them. The CDR3 loop spans 14 amino acids. The CDR3 reads CASSLTLRDTEAFF. In nucleotides, the CDR3 is TGTGCCAGCAGTCTCACTCTAAGGGACACTGAAGCTTTCTTT.

The chain has TRBV7-9 and TRBJ2-1, with TRBD2 matching 7 bases. Trimming at V came to 3 bases and at J to 6 bases, leaving 8 bases not matched to a gene. The CDR3 is 15 amino acids. In germline, CDR1 is SEHNR, CDR2 FQNEAQ (reference sequence). As DNA, the CDR3 is TGTGCCAGCAGCTTCGGGCGGGAGTGGTTCAATGAGCAGTTCTTC. It encodes CASSFGREWFNEQFF.